A selection of T cell receptor beta chains follows, all from one sample in a study of blood T cell repertoires in COVID-19. Profiled with immunoSEQ multiplex PCR; TCRdb holds only in-frame clones, not every one. This table holds around 200,000 clones, 80% to 85% found once. The sequencing sample was made of peripheral blood. These receptors were taken from a woman at least 80 years old with active or convalescent COVID-19. CDR3s include the opening cysteine and the closing phenylalanine or tryptophan. The D gene is left open where the match is weak. Some rows mark clone size as missing; the rest say once, few, many or name a class of expanded clone.

size	D	V	length	J	DNA	CDR3
once	TRBD1	TRBV29-1	12	TRBJ1-4	TGCGGTCAACAGGGGGCGGATGAAAAACTGTTTTTT	CGQQGADEKLFF
.	.	TRBV5-1	17	TRBJ2-6	TGCGCCAGCGGGGGTGAATCAGGGAGGTCTGGGGCCAACGTCCTGACTTTC	CASGGESGRSGANVLTF
once	.	TRBV5-4	15	TRBJ1-5	TGTGCCAGCAGCGACGCCCCGGGAGAGGGACAGCCCCAGCATTTT	CASSDAPGEGQPQHF
many	TRBD2	TRBV18	19	TRBJ2-5	TGTGCCAGCTCACCATCCGCTCTCACTAGCGGGGGCACGGGGGAGACCCAGTACTTC	CASSPSALTSGGTGETQYF
.	.	TRBV30	14	TRBJ1-2	TGTGCCTGGAGTTTTTGGACTCAGGCTGGGGGCTACACCTTC	CAWSFWTQAGGYTF
.	TRBD1	TRBV6-5	16	TRBJ1-1	TGTGCCAGCAGTTACTCGCGACTAACAGGGGGCCGCCCGGCTTTCTTT	CASSYSRLTGGRPAFF
.	.	TRBV5-8	13	TRBJ1-2	TGTGCCAGCAGCTTGCTTTTAGTCTATGGCTACACCTTC	CASSLLLVYGYTF
few	.	TRBV6-6	13	TRBJ1-5	TGTGCCAGCAGTTTCCCAGTGGATCAGCCCCAGCATTTT	CASSFPVDQPQHF
.	TRBD1	TRBV3-1/TRBV3-2	17	TRBJ1-6	TGTGCCAGCAGCCAGTGGGAAATGGACAGGGACGGATCACCCCTCCACTTT	CASSQWEMDRDGSPLHF
.	TRBD1	TRBV15	13	TRBJ1-1	TGTGCCACTAAGAGAGACAGGGCATCTGAAGCTTTCTTT	CATKRDRASEAFF
few	.	TRBV9	18	TRBJ1-6	TGTGCCAGCAGCGTAGGTGCAGGGGATAGCTCCTATAATTCACCCCTCCACTTT	CASSVGAGDSSYNSPLHF
.	.	TRBV5-8	14	TRBJ1-6	TGTGCCAGCAGCTTGGGTCCATATAATTCACCCCTCCACTTT	CASSLGPYNSPLHF
.	TRBD2	TRBV6-1	18	TRBJ2-2	TGTGCCAGCAGTGAAGCGGGTAGCGGGAGGGCCTACACCGGGGAGCTGTTTTTT	CASSEAGSGRAYTGELFF
few	TRBD1	TRBV9	15	TRBJ1-5	TGTGCCAGCAGCGTACAGGGACAGTTCAATCAGCCCCAGCATTTT	CASSVQGQFNQPQHF
.	.	TRBV25-1	14	TRBJ1-5	TGTGCCAGCAGTGGAGCGTCTAGCAATCAGCCCCAGCATTTT	CASSGASSNQPQHF
.	TRBD1	TRBV7-3	14	TRBJ1-1	TGTGCCAGCAGCTTTGACAGGGGAGACACTGAAGCTTTCTTT	CASSFDRGDTEAFF
once	.	TRBV7-2	14	TRBJ2-1	TGTGCCAGCAGCTTAGCGCTAAGGGGCTCTGAGCAGTTCTTC	CASSLALRGSEQFF
.	.	TRBV7-9	16	TRBJ1-3	TGTGCCAGCAGCTTCCACAGGGAAAGCTCTGGAAACACCATATATTTT	CASSFHRESSGNTIYF
once	TRBD1	TRBV2	12	TRBJ1-2	TGTGCCAGCAGAGACAGGGGGTTTGGCTACACCTTC	CASRDRGFGYTF
.	TRBD2	TRBV5-1	14	TRBJ2-1	TGCGCCAGCAGCTTGGGACTAGCGGGAGTTCGGCAGTTCTTC	CASSLGLAGVRQFF
.	.	TRBV5-1	14	TRBJ1-4	TGCGCCAGCAGCCGAGAGGCAACTAATGAAAAACTGTTTTTT	CASSREATNEKLFF
.	TRBD2	TRBV5-1	16	TRBJ2-5	TGCGCCAGCAGCTTGGGTCCTAGCGGGGGCCAAGAGACCCAGTACTTC	CASSLGPSGGQETQYF
.	TRBD1	TRBV5-4	14	TRBJ1-2	TGTGCCAGCAGCTTGGGGGGACAGGGTTACGGCTACACCTTC	CASSLGGQGYGYTF
.	TRBD2	TRBV5-1	19	TRBJ2-2	TGCGCCAGCAGCCTTTGGAAGGGGCGACTAGCGGGGTACACCGGGGAGCTGTTTTTT	CASSLWKGRLAGYTGELFF
.	.	TRBV9	12	TRBJ2-3	TGTGCCAGCAGCGTAGAAGTGAGTACGCAGTATTTT	CASSVEVSTQYF
.	TRBD1	TRBV4-1	16	TRBJ2-1	TGCGCCAGCAGCCAAGGATTGGTACAGGGGTTCAATGAGCAGTTCTTC	CASSQGLVQGFNEQFF
.	TRBD1	TRBV4-1	15	TRBJ2-7	TGCGCCAGCAGCCAAGGACAGGGGTATTCCTACGAGCAGTACTTC	CASSQGQGYSYEQYF
.	.	TRBV28	12	TRBJ1-1	TGTGCCAGCAGTGCGGGGTCCTCAGGAGTTTTCTTT	CASSAGSSGVFF
.	.	TRBV13	17	TRBJ1-4	TGTGCCAGCAGCTTAGGCCGTGGGGCAAGAACTAATGAAAAACTGTTTTTT	CASSLGRGARTNEKLFF
.	.	TRBV5-1	14	TRBJ2-3	TGCGCCAGCAGCTTAGTAGCGACCATGGATACGCAGTATTTT	CASSLVATMDTQYF
.	TRBD2	TRBV5-1	17	TRBJ2-1	TGCGCCAGCAGCTTGTCTAGCGGGAGGGCGGACTACAATGAGCAGTTCTTC	CASSLSSGRADYNEQFF
.	TRBD1	TRBV18	15	TRBJ1-1	TGTGCCAGCTCACCAGAGGACAGGGGTAGGACTGAAGCTTTCTTT	CASSPEDRGRTEAFF
.	.	TRBV11-3	14	TRBJ2-7	TGTGCCAGCAGCCCCCCGGGGATCCCCTACGAGCAGTACTTC	CASSPPGIPYEQYF
.	TRBD1	TRBV23-1	13	TRBJ1-5	TGCGCCAGCAGAGGGACAGGAAGTCAGCCCCAGCATTTT	CASRGTGSQPQHF
once	.	TRBV6-5	15	TRBJ1-1	TGTGCCAGCACCATGGAGGGGGGGACGAACACTGAAGCTTTCTTT	CASTMEGGTNTEAFF
once	TRBD1	TRBV19	15	TRBJ1-2	TGTGCCAGTAGTATGACTCCGGGACAGGTCTATGGCTACACCTTC	CASSMTPGQVYGYTF
.	.	TRBV7-2	14	TRBJ2-7	TGTGCCAGCAGCTCCCGCCCCAGGGGCTACGAGCAGTACTTC	CASSSRPRGYEQYF
few	.	TRBV11-2	15	TRBJ1-1	TGTGCCAGCAGCTTATTCCGCGGGTACGGTACTGAAGCTTTCTTT	CASSLFRGYGTEAFF
.	.	TRBV7-3	15	TRBJ2-3	TGTGCCAGCAGCCTGCGGGCGGGGACGGTTGATACGCAGTATTTT	CASSLRAGTVDTQYF
.	TRBD1	TRBV20-1	16	TRBJ2-1	TGCAGTGCTAGTTCCCGTGGGACAGGGGGTAGTAATGAGCAGTTCTTC	CSASSRGTGGSNEQFF
.	.	TRBV14	13	TRBJ1-5	TGTGCCAGCAGCCATAACAACAATCAGCCCCAGCATTTT	CASSHNNNQPQHF
.	TRBD1	TRBV5-1	14	TRBJ1-2	TGCGCCAGCAGCCCGGACAGGGGGCAGCGCGGCTACACCTTC	CASSPDRGQRGYTF
.	.	TRBV2	13	TRBJ2-2	TGTGCCAGCAGAGGGGGATTCACCGGGGAGCTGTTTTTT	CASRGGFTGELFF
.	.	TRBV6-5	12	TRBJ2-7	TGTGCCAGCAGACATCAAACCTACGAGCAGTACTTC	CASRHQTYEQYF
.	.	TRBV3-1/TRBV3-2	14	TRBJ2-5	TGTGCCAGCAGCCAAGTTCTGTACCAAGAGACCCAGTACTTC	CASSQVLYQETQYF
.	TRBD2	TRBV7-2	18	TRBJ2-7	TGTGCCAGCAGCACCCACCGCCCAGACGAACTAGCGTCCTACGAGCAGTACTTC	CASSTHRPDELASYEQYF
.	TRBD2	TRBV5-1	14	TRBJ2-7	TGCGCCAGCAGGCCGGGACTAGCTTTAGGCGAGCAGTACTTC	CASRPGLALGEQYF
.	.	TRBV7-9	15	TRBJ1-2	TGTGCCAGCAGCTTAGGTCCCCCTGACATCTATGGCTACACCTTC	CASSLGPPDIYGYTF
few	TRBD2	TRBV11-2	16	TRBJ2-1	TGTGCCAGCAGCTTCGGGAGCGGGAGGGCCAGGGATGAGCAGTTCTTC	CASSFGSGRARDEQFF
.	.	TRBV7-2	15	TRBJ2-6	TGTGCCAGCAGCCTCGGGGGCTCTGGGGCCAACGTCCTGACTTTC	CASSLGGSGANVLTF
.	.	TRBV5-8	17	TRBJ1-6	TGTGCCAGCAGCACCCAGGCCGGGAGCTTCGATAATTCACCCCTCCACTTT	CASSTQAGSFDNSPLHF
.	TRBD1	TRBV5-1	14	TRBJ1-3	TGCGCCAGCAGCATTGGGACAGAAGGGCACACCATATATTTT	CASSIGTEGHTIYF
.	.	TRBV30	14	TRBJ2-1	TGTGCCTGGATGCGTTTCTCTTCCTACAATGAGCAGTTCTTC	CAWMRFSSYNEQFF
once	TRBD1	TRBV15	20	TRBJ1-3	TGTGCCACCAGCAGAGATCAAGCAGGGGGCCGTTTTATCTCTGGAAACACCATATATTTT	CATSRDQAGGRFISGNTIYF
.	TRBD1	TRBV5-1	15	TRBJ2-5	TGCGCCACGAGAAAGGCCGGGACAGGGGAAGAGACCCAGTACTTC	CATRKAGTGEETQYF
.	TRBD1	TRBV28	14	TRBJ2-7	TGTGCCAGCAGGACAGGGTCCGGGAACTACGAGCAGTACTTC	CASRTGSGNYEQYF
.	TRBD2	TRBV19	17	TRBJ2-1	TGTGCCAGTAGTTCCGGGAGGCGGGCCAGCTCCTACAATGAGCAGTTCTTC	CASSSGRRASSYNEQFF
few	TRBD1	TRBV6-2/TRBV6-3	13	TRBJ1-5	TGTGCCAGCAGTCGGGACAGGGGCCAGCCCCAGCATTTT	CASSRDRGQPQHF
.	TRBD1	TRBV19	14	TRBJ2-7	TGTGCCAGTAGTATGGGACAGGGTACCCCCGAGCAGTACTTC	CASSMGQGTPEQYF
.	.	TRBV6-2/TRBV6-3	17	TRBJ1-4	TGTGCCAGCAGTTACTTATCGCGGCTATTCAACCAGGAAAAACTGTTTTTT	CASSYLSRLFNQEKLFF